This T cell receptor beta chain is drawn from a study of shared clonotypes between healthy human individuals. Using immunoSEQ multiplex PCR, the repertoire was profiled, and TCRdb retains in-frame clones only, with some absent. Of roughly 810,000 clones listed, 96% were seen once; the top ten hold under 0.3%. With regard to this clone: Its antigen is not known.

Study-wide findings and caveats: The diversity represented, both genetic and in exposure history, was limited by few donors.

Positive CCR7 selection of CD45RO-negative cells yielded the naive CD8 cells, and terminally differentiated effector memory CD45RA+ cells were excluded. V lost 1 base, J lost 3 bases, and 6 bases lay in between. Germline V gene data show CDR1 as LNHDA and CDR2 as SQIVND (reference sequence). There are 13 residues in the CDR3. The material sequenced was naive CD8+ T cells sorted from blood. This TCR derives from a man aged 25 to 40 in good health. This chain uses TRBV19 with TRBJ1-2; D unclear. CDR3 protein: CASSIGHYYGYTF. The CDR3 nucleotides are TGTGCCAGTAGTATAGGGCATTACTATGGCTACACCTTC.